The entry that follows covers one TCR beta chain sequence. No cognate antigen has been identified for it. The junction and the germline gene differ at one end; a read error may be behind it. The CDR3, from cysteine to phenylalanine, totals 17 residues. Only CDR3 DNA remains: 51 bases, in frame from the first base. According to the germline V gene (reference sequence), CDR1 reads SGHKS and CDR2 reads YYEKEE. This sample is part of a study of blood T cells in healthy people across ages (dated by TCRdb to between 2015 and 2016). For the study in its entirety: In model experiments, template switching captured about one uniquely barcoded TCR beta cDNA molecule for every two T cells. Two additional independent replicas of 1 million unique cDNA reads from the same blood draw were analyzed for two donors (one aged 18 to 30 and one aged 80 or older). To avoid experimental bias, donors of different ages were distributed randomly across sequencing lanes. Four age groups were formed from the donors: young (average approximately 15 years), middle-aged (approximately 40), aged (more than 55) and long-lived (approximately 80). Using deep sequencing normalized with unique cDNA molecular identifiers, the study measured how TCR beta repertoire diversity changes with age.

Library prep was done by 5' RACE. TCRdb records Illumina HiSeq 2500 as the sequencer. A second PCR of roughly 7 to 11 cycles was performed with a sample-barcoded 5' primer and a J-beta primer mix. A unique molecular identifier was introduced onto each TCR beta cDNA molecule by a template-switch 5' adaptor carrying 12 random nucleotides. Each sample yielded at least 2.5 million CDR3-containing paired-end reads. All of the RNA was converted into first-strand cDNA using the Mint cDNA synthesis kit, with a TRBC-specific oligonucleotide serving as the primer. All cDNA was treated with uracil-DNA glycosylase and then went through a first 18-cycle PCR with the universal primers M1SS and BC2_uni_R. In the paper's pipeline: For normalization, 1 million high-quality reads, each with a distinct molecular identifier, were randomly selected from each sample. Instead of being binned into consensus sequences, reads that shared molecular identifiers were thrown out. MiTCR, set to a Q25 quality threshold and the strictest error-elimination algorithm, was used for CDR3 identification, clonotype clustering and error correction. A nonparametric unseen species model with Euler transformation was used to estimate a lower bound on total TCR beta diversity. TCRdb reprocessed the public reads (quality trimming at Q25 with fastp, clone calling with MiXCR) and kept in-frame beta chains. For every CDR3 protein sequence, its rows merge into one entry that carries the most common genes and DNA. TCRdb, rather than the study authors, made the V and J calls. For this sample there are 920,000 or so distinct CDR3 sequences; 45% appear just once. The leading ten clones occupy 18% of the sample.

Donors were 39 systemically healthy Caucasian individuals from Russia aged roughly 6 to 100 years. Approximately 9.3 milliliters of peripheral blood were collected from each donor into EDTA-treated Vacutainer tubes. Ficoll-Paque density-gradient centrifugation was used to isolate PBMCs, with at least 6.5 million per sample. Trizol reagent was used to extract total RNA from PBMCs, with at least 6 micrograms per sample. For every donor, an aliquot of PBMCs went through flow cytometry to measure the percentages of naive CD45RAhigh/CD27high T cells. Beyond this particular receptor, the publication reports: Compared with the aged group, more naive CD4+ T cells, fewer expanded clones and increased TCR diversity were shown by the long-lived group, suggesting age selection. Since profiling was done on bulk unsorted PBMCs, naive and antigen-experienced compartments could not be conclusively compared. A strong correlation was found between observed TCR beta diversity and the percentage of naive T cells measured by flow cytometry. As age increased, observed TCR beta diversity per million T cells dropped in a roughly linear way, and a significant reduction was already evident by age about 36. Donor CMV infection status was unknown, potentially confounding age-related changes in expanded clonotypes. Estimates of total diversity based on one million sequenced T cells were considered lower bounds and underestimates.

Specimen: blood. The rearrangement combines TRBV5-5 with TRBJ1-6; TRBD1 is a possible D gene, resting on 5 matching bases. This receptor was taken from a woman aged 60 to 75 in good health. Read as DNA, the sequence is TGTGTCAGCAGCTTGGAGGCGGGGGGATTCTATAATTCACCCCTCCACTTT. This encodes CVSSLEAGGFYNSPLHF.